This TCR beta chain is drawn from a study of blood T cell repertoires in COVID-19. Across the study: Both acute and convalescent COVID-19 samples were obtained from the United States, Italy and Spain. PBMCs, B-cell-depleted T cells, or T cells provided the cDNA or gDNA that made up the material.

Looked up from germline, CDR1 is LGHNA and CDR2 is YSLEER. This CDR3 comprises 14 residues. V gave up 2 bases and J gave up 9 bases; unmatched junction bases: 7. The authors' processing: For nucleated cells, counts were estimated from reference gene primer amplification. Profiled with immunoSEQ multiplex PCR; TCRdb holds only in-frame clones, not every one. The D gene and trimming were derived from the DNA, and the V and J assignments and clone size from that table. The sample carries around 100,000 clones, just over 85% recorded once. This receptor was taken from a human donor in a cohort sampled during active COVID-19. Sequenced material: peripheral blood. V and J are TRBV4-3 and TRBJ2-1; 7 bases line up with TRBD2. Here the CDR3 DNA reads TGCGCCAGCAGCCAATTGGTTGGGAGGGGTGAGCAGTTCTTC. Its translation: CASSQLVGRGEQFF.